The 4 T cell receptor beta chains below were found in one sample sequenced in a study of blood T cell repertoires in COVID-19. The repertoire was sequenced with immunoSEQ multiplex PCR; TCRdb's copy has only in-frame clones and lacks some. The repertoire includes 130,000 to 150,000 clones, about four fifths of them detected once, and approximately 8.4% sits in the top ten. Source material: PBMCs or T cells enriched from blood (not recorded which). Source of these receptors: a man between 50 and 59 years old who had recovered from COVID-19.

This clone was picked up one time. J is TRBJ1-4 and V is TRBV6-2 or TRBV6-3; unclear D gene. The V gene lost 2 bases and the J gene lost 1 base, with 5 bases spanning the gap. Germline CDR1 is MNHEY and CDR2 is SVGEGT. The CDR3 length is 14 residues. CDR3 protein: CASSYGGTNEKLFF. In DNA form, the CDR3 reads TGTGCCAGCAGTTACGGCGGAACTAATGAAAAACTGTTTTTT.

To note about this clone: Compared with germline, one end of the junction differs, possibly owing to a read error. This chain connects TRBV6-5 to TRBJ2-2, with no clear D. The germline V gene encodes CDR1 MNHEY and CDR2 SVGAGI. The CDR3 runs to 11 residues. The CDR3 loop is CASSLAGELFF. The CDR3 DNA reads TGTGCCAGTAGTTTAGCCGGGGAGCTGTTTTTT.

This clone was picked up one time. This chain's CDR3 is CASSLAGGSNQPQHF. The CDR3, as DNA: TGTGCCAGCAGCTTGGCGGGGGGGAGCAATCAGCCCCAGCATTTT. This chain links TRBV5-5 with TRBJ1-5; D perhaps matches TRBD1 (5 bases). CDR3 size: 15 residues. The germline CDR1 and CDR2 sequences are SGHKS and YYEKEE (reference sequence). V lost 0 bases and J lost 1, with 8 bases in between.

The chain joins TRBV18 to TRBJ1-1, with D perhaps matching TRBD1 (5 bases). Trimming left V 0 bases short and J 3 bases short, with 11 bases between. The germline V gene encodes CDR1 KGHSH and CDR2 LQKENI. The CDR3 contains 15 residues. CDR3 sequence: CASSPPGQADTEAFF. Here the CDR3 DNA reads TGTGCCAGCTCACCACCGGGGCAGGCGGACACTGAAGCTTTCTTT.